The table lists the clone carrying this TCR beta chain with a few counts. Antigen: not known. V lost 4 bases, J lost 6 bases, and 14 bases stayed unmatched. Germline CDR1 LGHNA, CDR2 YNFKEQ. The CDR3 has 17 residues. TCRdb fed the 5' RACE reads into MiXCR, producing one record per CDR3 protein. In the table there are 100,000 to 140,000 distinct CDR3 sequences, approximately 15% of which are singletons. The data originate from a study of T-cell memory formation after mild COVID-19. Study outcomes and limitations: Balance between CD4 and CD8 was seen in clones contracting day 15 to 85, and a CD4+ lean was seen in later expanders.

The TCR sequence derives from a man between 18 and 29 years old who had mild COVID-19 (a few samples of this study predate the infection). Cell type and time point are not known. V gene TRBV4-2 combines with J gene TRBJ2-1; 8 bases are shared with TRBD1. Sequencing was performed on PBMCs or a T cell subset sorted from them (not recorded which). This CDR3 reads CASSRWAGGAPANEQFF. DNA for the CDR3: TGTGCCAGCAGCCGGTGGGCAGGGGGCGCCCCCGCCAATGAGCAGTTCTTC.